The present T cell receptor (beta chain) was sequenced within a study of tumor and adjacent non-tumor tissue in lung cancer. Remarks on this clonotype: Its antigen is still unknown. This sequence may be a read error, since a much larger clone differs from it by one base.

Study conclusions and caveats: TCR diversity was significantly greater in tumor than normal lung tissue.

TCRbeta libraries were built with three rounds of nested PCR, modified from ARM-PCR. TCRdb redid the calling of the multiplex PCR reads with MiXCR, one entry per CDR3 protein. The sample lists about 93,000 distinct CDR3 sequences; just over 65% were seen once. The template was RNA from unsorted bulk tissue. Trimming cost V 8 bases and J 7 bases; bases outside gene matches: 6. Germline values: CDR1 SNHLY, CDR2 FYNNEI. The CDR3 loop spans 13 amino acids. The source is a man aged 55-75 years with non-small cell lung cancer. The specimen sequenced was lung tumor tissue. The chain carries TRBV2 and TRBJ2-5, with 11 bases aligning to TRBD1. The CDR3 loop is CASVEGTGGTQYF. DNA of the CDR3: TGTGCCAGCGTTGAAGGGACAGGGGGGACCCAGTACTTC.